This T cell receptor beta chain was recorded in a study of long-term antiretroviral therapy in people with HIV. The study, taken as a whole, reports: ART-treated samples gained diversity yet remained below transplant donor controls. HIV repertoires spanned tighter CDR3 length ranges than controls did. ART adherence, viral resistance and therapy changes went unrecorded. Sampling of blood ran from about 2003 to 2017, and older ART regimens were possibly in use.

Investigators performed immunoSEQ version v3.0 at survey level. Here immunoSEQ multiplex PCR was the method, and the copy in TCRdb shows in-frame clones only, minus some. The table includes more than 15,000 clones, less than 85% detected once. To note about this clone: The antigen is undetermined.

The sequence derives from a woman aged 25 to 39 with HIV. The sequences come from unsorted PBMCs, collected 2.9 years after starting antiretroviral therapy.

CDR3 in DNA: TGTGCCAGCAGTGAAGAACCTCAGCCCCAGCATTTT. Translating gives CASSEEPQPQHF. The genes are TRBV2 and TRBJ1-5; D not resolved. The CDR3 contains 12 residues. Trimming pared 1 base from V and 6 bases from J, leaving 4 bases between. Per the germline V gene, CDR1 is SNHLY and CDR2 is FYNNEI. The variable domain in full, completed from reference TRBV2 and TRBJ1-5, reads EPEVTQTPSHQVTQMGQEVILRCVPISNHLYFYWYRQILGQKVEFLVSFYNNEISEKSEIFDDQFSVERPDGSNFTLKIRSTKLEDSAMYFCASSEEPQPQHFGDGTRLSIL.